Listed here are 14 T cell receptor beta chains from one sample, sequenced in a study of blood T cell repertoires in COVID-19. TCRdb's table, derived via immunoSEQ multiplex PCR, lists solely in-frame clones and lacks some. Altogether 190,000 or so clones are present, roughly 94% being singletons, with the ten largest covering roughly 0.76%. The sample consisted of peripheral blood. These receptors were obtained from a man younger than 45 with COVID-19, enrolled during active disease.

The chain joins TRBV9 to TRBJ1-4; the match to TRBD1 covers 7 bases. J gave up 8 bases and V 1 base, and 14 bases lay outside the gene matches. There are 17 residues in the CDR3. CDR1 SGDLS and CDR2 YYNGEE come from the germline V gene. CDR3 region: CASSVPPSQGFAEKLFF. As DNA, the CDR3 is TGTGCCAGCAGCGTACCCCCCTCACAGGGGTTCGCGGAAAAACTGTTTTTT. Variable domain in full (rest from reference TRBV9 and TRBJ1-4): DSGVTQTPKHLITATGQRVTLRCSPRSGDLSVYWYQQSLDQGLQFLIQYYNGEERAKGNILERFSAQQFPDLHSELNLSSLELGDSALYFCASSVPPSQGFAEKLFFGSGTQLSVL.

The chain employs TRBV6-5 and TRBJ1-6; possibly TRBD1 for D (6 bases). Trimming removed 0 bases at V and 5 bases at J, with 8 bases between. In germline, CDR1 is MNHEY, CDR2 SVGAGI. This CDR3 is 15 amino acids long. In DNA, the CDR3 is TGTGCCAGCAGTTACTCGTGGACAGATAATTCACCCCTCCACTTT. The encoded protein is CASSYSWTDNSPLHF.

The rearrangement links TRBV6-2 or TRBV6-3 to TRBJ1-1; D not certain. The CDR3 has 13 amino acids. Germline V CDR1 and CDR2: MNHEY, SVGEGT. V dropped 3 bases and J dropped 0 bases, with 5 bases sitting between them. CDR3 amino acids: CASSYQLNTEAFF. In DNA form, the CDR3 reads TGTGCCAGCAGTTATCAGTTGAACACTGAAGCTTTCTTT.

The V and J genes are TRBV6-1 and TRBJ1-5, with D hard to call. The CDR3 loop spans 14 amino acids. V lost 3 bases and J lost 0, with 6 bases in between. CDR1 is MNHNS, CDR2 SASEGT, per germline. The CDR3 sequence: CASSETYSNQPQHF. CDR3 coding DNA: TGTGCCAGCAGTGAGACATATAGCAATCAGCCCCAGCATTTT.

CDR3 nucleotides: TGTGCCAGCAGCCGAGGGACAGGGGGCTTCTACACCTTC. Amino acid sequence: CASSRGTGGFYTF. The chain carries TRBV12-3 or TRBV12-4 and TRBJ1-2, with 12 bases aligning to TRBD1. CDR3 length: 13 residues. The V segment lost 6 bases and the J segment 10 bases; nucleotides outside the gene matches: 6.

CDR3 sequence: CASRGQGDTEAFF. For the CDR3, the DNA is TGTGCCAGCAGAGGACAGGGTGACACTGAAGCTTTCTTT. The chain employs TRBV6-5 and TRBJ1-1; 8 positions match TRBD1. Trimming removed 6 bases from V and 3 bases from J; junction bases left unmatched: 3. Germline CDR1 is MNHEY and CDR2 is SVGAGI. The CDR3 totals 13 residues.

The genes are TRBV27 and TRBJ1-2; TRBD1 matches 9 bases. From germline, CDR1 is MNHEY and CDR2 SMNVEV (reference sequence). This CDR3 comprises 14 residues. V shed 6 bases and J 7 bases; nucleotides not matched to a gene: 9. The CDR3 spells CASRGIGQGTGYTF. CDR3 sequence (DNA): TGTGCCAGCAGAGGGATAGGACAGGGGACTGGCTACACCTTC.

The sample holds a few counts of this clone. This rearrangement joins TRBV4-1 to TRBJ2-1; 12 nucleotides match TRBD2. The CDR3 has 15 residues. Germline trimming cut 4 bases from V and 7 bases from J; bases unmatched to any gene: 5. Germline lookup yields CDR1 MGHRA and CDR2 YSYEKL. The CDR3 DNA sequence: TGCGCCAGCAGCCTCGGACTAGCGGGGACAAATGAGCAGTTCTTC. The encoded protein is CASSLGLAGTNEQFF.

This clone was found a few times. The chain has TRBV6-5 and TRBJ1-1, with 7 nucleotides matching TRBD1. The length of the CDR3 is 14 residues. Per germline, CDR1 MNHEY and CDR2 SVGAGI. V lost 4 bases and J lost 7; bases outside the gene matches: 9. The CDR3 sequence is CASSFQTGDGEAFF. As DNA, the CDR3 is TGTGCCAGCAGTTTCCAAACAGGGGATGGTGAAGCTTTCTTT.

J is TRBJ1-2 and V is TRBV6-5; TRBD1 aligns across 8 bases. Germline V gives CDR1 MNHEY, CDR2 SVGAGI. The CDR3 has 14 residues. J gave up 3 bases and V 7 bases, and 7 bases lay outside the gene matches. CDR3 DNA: TGTGCCAGCACCTCTGGACAGGGAGACTATGGCTACACCTTC. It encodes CASTSGQGDYGYTF.

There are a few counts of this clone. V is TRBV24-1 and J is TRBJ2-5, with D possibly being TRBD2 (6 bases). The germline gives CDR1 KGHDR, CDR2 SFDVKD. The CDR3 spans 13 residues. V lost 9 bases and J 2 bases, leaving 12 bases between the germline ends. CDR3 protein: CATGPAGQETQYF. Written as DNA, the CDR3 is TGTGCCACCGGCCCCGCGGGACAAGAGACCCAGTACTTC.

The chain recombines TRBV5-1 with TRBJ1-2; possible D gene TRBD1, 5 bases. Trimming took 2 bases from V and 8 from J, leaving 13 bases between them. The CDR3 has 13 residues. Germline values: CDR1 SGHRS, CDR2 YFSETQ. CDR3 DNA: TGCGCCAGCAGCTTTTCAGGGCTTGAGGGCTACACCTTC. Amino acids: CASSFSGLEGYTF.

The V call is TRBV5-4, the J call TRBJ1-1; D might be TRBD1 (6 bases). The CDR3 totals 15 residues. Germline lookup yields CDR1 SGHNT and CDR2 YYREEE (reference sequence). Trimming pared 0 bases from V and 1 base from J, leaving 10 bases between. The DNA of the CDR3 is TGTGCCAGCAGCTTGGGGGCGGGGGCGAACACTGAAGCTTTCTTT. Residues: CASSLGAGANTEAFF.

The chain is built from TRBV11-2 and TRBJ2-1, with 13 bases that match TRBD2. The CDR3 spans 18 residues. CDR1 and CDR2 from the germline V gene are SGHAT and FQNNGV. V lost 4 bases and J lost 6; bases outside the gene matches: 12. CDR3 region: CASSWGTSGARPFNEQFF. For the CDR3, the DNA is TGTGCCAGCAGCTGGGGGACTAGCGGGGCGCGCCCATTCAATGAGCAGTTCTTC.